This T cell receptor beta chain was recorded in a study of PD-L1 blockade in urothelial cancer. The overall study: Blood was tested 3 weeks (second dose) and 6 weeks into treatment.

Concerning this clone: What it binds is unknown.

The CDR3 totals 14 residues. Germline V CDR1 and CDR2: MDHEN, SYDVKM. V was cut by 7 bases and J by 6 bases, with 18 bases left in between. Time point of the sample: pretreatment peripheral blood. The study enrolled patients with locally advanced or metastatic urothelial carcinoma. TCRdb's copy holds only in-frame clones and misses some; the assay was immunoSEQ multiplex PCR. The table lists some 80,000 clones, just under 85% of them singletons. Broader study findings: Blood TCR clonality below the median before treatment was a predictor of better survival.

Specimen: PBMCs, collected around atezolizumab (anti-PD-L1) treatment. This clonotype originated in a man aged 35-49 years with urothelial cancer. The rearrangement uses TRBV28 and TRBJ1-1; D may be TRBD1 (6 bases). Here the CDR3 DNA reads TGTGCCAGCATTCCTGACCTACGGACAGCTGAAGCTTTCTTT. Translation gives CASIPDLRTAEAFF.